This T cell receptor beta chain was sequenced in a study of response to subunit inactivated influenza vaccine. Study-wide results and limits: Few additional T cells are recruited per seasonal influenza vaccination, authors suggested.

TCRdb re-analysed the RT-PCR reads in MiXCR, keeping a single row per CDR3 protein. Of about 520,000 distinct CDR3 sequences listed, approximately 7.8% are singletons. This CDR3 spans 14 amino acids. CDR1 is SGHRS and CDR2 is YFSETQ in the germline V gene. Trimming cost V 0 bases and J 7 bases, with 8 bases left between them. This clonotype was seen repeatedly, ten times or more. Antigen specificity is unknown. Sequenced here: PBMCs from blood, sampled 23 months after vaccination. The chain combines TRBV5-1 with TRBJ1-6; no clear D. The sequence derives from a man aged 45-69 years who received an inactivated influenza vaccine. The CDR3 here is CASSLAGRNSPLHF. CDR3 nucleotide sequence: TGCGCCAGCAGCTTGGCCGGGCGGAATTCACCCCTCCACTTT.